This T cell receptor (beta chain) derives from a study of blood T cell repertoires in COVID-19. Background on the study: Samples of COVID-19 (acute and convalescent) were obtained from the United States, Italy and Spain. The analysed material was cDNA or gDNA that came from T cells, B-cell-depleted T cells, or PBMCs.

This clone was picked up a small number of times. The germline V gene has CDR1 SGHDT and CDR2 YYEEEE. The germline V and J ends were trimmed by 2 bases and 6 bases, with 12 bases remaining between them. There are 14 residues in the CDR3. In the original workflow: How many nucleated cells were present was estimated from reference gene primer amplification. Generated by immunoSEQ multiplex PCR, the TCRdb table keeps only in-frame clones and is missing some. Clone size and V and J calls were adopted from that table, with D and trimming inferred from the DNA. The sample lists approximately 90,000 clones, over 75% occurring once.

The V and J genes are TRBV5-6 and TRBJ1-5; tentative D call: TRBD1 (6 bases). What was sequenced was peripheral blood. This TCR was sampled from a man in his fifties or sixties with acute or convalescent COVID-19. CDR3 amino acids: CASSFFGGTQPQHF. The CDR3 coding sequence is TGTGCCAGCAGCTTTTTTGGGGGCACTCAGCCCCAGCATTTT.